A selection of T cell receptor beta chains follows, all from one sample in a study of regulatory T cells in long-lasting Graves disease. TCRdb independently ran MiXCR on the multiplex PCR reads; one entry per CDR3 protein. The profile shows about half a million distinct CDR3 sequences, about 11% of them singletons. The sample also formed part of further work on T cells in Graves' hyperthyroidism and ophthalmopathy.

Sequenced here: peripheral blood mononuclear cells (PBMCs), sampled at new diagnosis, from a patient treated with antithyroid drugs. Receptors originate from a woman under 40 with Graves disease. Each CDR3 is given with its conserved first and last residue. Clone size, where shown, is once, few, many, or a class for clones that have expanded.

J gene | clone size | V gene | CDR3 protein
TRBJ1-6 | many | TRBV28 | CASSIGTATLHF
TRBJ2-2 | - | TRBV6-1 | CASTRGGNTGELFF
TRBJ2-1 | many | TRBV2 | CASSAPRLAGGAGYRSYNEQFF
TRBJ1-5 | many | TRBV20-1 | CSAASRGRQPQHF
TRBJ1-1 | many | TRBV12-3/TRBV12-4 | CASSLVGQGGGSEAFF
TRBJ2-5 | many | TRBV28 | CASSFGSNRFF
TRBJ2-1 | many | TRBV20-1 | CSAQARGRIYNEQFF
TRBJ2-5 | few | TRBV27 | CASSFGAGPKETQYF
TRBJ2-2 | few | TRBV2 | CASSEMTGPPGELFF
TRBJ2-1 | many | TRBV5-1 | CASSLDIGRYNEQFF
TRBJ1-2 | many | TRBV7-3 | CASSGDRAYGYTF
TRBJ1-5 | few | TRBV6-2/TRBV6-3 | CASSYSRGAGNQPQHF
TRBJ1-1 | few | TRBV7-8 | CGTRTHTEAFF
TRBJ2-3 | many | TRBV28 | CASSSRTSTDTQYF
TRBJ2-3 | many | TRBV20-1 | CSASPYLAGVEDTQYF
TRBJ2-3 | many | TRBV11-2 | CASSSGGLAGLNTQYF
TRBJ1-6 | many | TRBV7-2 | CASSPGAGANRALHF
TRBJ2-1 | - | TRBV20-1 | CSAPSPRGTNNEQFF
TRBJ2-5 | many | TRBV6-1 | CASSDGLVLETQYF
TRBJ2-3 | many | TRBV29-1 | CSVVGLAVQDTQYF
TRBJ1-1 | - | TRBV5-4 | CASSLGQGVRVTEAFF
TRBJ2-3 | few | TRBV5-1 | CASSLAGTGSDTQYF
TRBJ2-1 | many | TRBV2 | CASREGRAKHNEQFF
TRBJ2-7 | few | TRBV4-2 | CASSPAGGGKTSEQYF
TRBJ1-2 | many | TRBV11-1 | CASSSAGQEVGYTF
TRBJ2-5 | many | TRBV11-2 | CASSDQPLGLQETQYF
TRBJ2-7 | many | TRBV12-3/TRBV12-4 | CASSGTTGFYEQYF
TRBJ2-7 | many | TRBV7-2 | CASSFQGYYEQYF
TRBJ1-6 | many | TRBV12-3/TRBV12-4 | CASSLKGTSPLHF
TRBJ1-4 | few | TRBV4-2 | CASSQAGTGLEKLFF
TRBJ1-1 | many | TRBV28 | CASSLRTSHTEAFF
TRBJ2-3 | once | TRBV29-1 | CSVPTSGSTDTQYF
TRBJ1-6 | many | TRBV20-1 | CSAAPQGSLSPLHF
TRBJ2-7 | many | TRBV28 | CASSLREGTYEQYF
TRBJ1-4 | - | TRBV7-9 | CASSYHLDRANEKLFF
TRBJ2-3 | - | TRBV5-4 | CVSSLAGSTDTQYF
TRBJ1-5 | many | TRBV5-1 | CASSLSGQGSQPQHF
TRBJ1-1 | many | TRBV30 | CAWTGGMNTEAFF
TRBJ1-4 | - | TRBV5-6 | CASSLAGRGSEKLFF
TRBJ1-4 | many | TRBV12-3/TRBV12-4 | CASRKQGVNEKLFF
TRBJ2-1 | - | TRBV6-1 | CASSKAPGASYNEQFF